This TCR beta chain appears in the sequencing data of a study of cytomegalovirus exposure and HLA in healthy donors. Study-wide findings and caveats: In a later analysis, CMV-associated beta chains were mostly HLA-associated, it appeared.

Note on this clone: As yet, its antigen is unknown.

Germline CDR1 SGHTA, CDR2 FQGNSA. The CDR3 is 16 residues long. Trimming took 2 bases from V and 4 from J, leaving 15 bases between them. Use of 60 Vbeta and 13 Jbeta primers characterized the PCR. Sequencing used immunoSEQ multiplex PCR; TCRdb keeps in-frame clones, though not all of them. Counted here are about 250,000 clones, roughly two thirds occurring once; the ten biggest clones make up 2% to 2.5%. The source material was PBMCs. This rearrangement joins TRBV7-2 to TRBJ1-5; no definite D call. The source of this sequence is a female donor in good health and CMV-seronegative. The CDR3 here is CASSLNGEGWNQPQHF. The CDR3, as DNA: TGTGCCAGCAGCTTAAACGGGGAGGGTTGGAATCAGCCCCAGCATTTT.